This entry concerns a single T cell receptor beta chain. These data belong to a study of blood T cell repertoires in COVID-19. In the study overall: The origin of the acute and convalescent COVID-19 samples was the United States, Italy and Spain.

The repertoire was sequenced with immunoSEQ multiplex PCR; TCRdb's copy has only in-frame clones and lacks some. This sample has some 240,000 clones, with 80% to 85% found just once. CDR3 size: 18 residues. Germline V gives CDR1 MGHRA, CDR2 YSYEKL. V was pared by 0 bases and J by 7 bases, with 13 bases of the junction left unmatched. The sample was peripheral blood. The TCR sequence derives from a woman aged 60-75 years with active or convalescent COVID-19. The rearrangement links TRBV4-1 to TRBJ2-5, with TRBD2 matching 11 bases. CDR3 sequence reads: CASSQDLSSGGPLGTQYF. CDR3 bases: TGCGCCAGCAGCCAAGATCTCTCTAGCGGGGGGCCCTTGGGGACCCAGTACTTC.